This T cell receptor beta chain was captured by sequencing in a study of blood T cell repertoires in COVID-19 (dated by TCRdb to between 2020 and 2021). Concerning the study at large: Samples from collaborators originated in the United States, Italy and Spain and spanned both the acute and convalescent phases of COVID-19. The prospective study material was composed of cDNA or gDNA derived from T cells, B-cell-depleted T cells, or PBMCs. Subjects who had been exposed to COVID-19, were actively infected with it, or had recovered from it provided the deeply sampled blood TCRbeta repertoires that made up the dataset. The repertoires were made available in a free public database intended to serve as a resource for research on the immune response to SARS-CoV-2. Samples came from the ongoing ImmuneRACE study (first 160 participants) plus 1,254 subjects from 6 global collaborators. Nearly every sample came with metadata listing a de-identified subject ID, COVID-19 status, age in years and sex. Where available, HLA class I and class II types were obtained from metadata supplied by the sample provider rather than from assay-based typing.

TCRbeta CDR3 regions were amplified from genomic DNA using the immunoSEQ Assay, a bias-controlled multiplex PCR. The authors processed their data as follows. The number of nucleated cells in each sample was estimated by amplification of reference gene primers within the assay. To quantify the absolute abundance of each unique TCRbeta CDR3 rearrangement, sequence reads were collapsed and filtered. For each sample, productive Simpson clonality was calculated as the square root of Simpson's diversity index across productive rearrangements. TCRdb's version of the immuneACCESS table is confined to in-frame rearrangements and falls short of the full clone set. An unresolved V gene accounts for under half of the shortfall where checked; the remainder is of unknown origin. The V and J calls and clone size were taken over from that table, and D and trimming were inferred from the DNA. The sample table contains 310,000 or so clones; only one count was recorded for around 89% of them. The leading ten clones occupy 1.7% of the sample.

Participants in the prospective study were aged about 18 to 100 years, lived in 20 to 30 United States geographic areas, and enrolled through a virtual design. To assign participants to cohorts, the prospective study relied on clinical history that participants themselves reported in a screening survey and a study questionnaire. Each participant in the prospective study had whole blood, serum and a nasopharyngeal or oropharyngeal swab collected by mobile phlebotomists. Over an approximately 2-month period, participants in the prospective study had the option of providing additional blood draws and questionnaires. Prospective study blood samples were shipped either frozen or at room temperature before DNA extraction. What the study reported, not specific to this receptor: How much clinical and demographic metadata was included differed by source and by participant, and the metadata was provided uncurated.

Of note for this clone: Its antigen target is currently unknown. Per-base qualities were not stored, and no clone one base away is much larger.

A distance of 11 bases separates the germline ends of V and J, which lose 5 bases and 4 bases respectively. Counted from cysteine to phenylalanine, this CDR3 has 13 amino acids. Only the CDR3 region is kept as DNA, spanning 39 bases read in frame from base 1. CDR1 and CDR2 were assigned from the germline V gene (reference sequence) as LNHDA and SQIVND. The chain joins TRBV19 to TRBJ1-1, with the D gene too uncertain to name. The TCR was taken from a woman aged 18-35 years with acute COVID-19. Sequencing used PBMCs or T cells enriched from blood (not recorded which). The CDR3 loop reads CASSWTLVTEAFF. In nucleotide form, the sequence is TGTGCCAGTAGTTGGACTCTAGTCACTGAAGCTTTCTTT.